This is a list of T cell receptor beta chains from one sample in a study of T cells in localized non-small cell lung cancer. TCRdb's copy holds only in-frame clones and misses some; the assay was immunoSEQ multiplex PCR. This table holds roughly 30,000 clones, 88% found once. The sample here was peripheral blood, taken before any cancer treatment. The receptors were gathered from a woman aged 35-70 years with stage I lung adenocarcinoma. The conserved cysteine and the conserved F or W are not part of the CDR3 here.

V: TRBV29-1; CDR3: SVWDRGGYT
V: TRBV7-6; CDR3: ASSSQGVTDTQY
V: TRBV5-8; CDR3: ASRFTGGALYNSPLH
V: TRBV11-2; CDR3: ASSSRDLNSPLH
V: TRBV5-1; CDR3: ASSSTSASTNEKLF
V: TRBV6-5; CDR3: ASSEGPNHYEQY
V: TRBV6-5; CDR3: ASSDSWLQETQY
V: TRBV6-5; CDR3: ASSPPGGKAF
V: TRBV5-5; CDR3: ASSLVSQGDIIANYGYT
V: TRBV13; CDR3: ASSLAGAGGRAYEQY
V: TRBV6-1; CDR3: ASTNSVNTEAF
V: TRBV7-8; CDR3: ASSRGVQEGDTEAF
V: TRBV5-6; CDR3: ASSSLPAT
V: TRBV18; CDR3: ASSPTGTGNYGYT
V: TRBV5-4; CDR3: ASSPDTNYEQY
V: TRBV4-3; CDR3: ASSQVRIGTGELF
V: TRBV27; CDR3: ASSLAAISYNEQF
V: TRBV7-3; CDR3: ASSLSMAGAGEQF
V: TRBV5-1; CDR3: ASSLGRGSETQY
V: TRBV7-3; CDR3: ASSLQDQGKLF
V: TRBV4-3; CDR3: ASSQEEVRTNEKLF
V: TRBV19; CDR3: ASSIMTGNGYT
V: TRBV4-3; CDR3: ASSQDSQTNEKLF
V: TRBV11-3; CDR3: ASSLHGARGQETQY
V: TRBV5-1; CDR3: ASSQRTGGAVETQY
V: TRBV19; CDR3: ASSIRPRGEKLF
V: TRBV4-2; CDR3: ASSQDPRTEAF
V: TRBV25-1; CDR3: ASSRGQGFTGELF
V: TRBV7-3; CDR3: ASSKSPGALGANVLT
V: TRBV6-6; CDR3: ASSYSSQHTDTQY
V: TRBV6-6; CDR3: ASIAHPGGQPQH
V: TRBV7-6; CDR3: ASSPGGEQY
V: TRBV5-4; CDR3: ASSDRDSNTDTQY
V: TRBV9; CDR3: ASSVGQLMDTQY
V: TRBV5-1; CDR3: ASSLAGADTQY
V: TRBV5-4; CDR3: ASSFPGQGRYEQY
V: TRBV13; CDR3: ASSLLLSGANVLT
V: TRBV11-2; CDR3: ASSLDGTDLAKNIQY
V: TRBV14; CDR3: ASSSRDRGSYEQY
V: TRBV6-6; CDR3: ASSGGGKDTEAF
V: TRBV19; CDR3: ASSINRQGREKLF
V: TRBV18; CDR3: ASSPPDNVKAF
V: TRBV2; CDR3: ASGTTNYGYT
V: TRBV5-1; CDR3: ASSLVQGLMNTEAF
V: TRBV7-2; CDR3: ASSLRPGGMNTEAF
V: TRBV7-6; CDR3: ASSFGLAGESYEQY
V: TRBV19; CDR3: ASSTTGGARGNQPQH
V: TRBV6-5; CDR3: ASSNDRGTEAF
V: TRBV6-4; CDR3: ASSDLGASTDTQY
V: TRBV10-1; CDR3: ASRSGGASQETQY
V: TRBV9; CDR3: ASSLGSGNTIY
V: TRBV19; CDR3: ASSSPTTRGSSNQPQH
V: TRBV7-9; CDR3: ASSWRTSGREDTQY
V: TRBV4-2; CDR3: ASSQVVAQGHNTQY